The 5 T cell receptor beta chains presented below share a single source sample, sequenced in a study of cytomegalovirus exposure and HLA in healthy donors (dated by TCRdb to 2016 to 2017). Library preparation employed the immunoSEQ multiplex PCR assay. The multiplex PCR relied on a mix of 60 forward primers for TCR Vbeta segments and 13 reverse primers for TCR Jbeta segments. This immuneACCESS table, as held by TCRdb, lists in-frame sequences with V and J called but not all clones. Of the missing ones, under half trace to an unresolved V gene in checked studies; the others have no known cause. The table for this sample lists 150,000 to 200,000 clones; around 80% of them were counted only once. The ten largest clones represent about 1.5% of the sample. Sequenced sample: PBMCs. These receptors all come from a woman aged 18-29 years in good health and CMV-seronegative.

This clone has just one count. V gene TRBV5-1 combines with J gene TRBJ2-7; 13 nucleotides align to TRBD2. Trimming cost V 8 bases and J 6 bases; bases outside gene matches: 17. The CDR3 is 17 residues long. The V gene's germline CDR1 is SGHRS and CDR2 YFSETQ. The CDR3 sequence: CARVGTSGKTGPGEQYF. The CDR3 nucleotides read TGCGCCAGGGTAGGGACTAGCGGGAAGACGGGCCCTGGCGAGCAGTACTTC.

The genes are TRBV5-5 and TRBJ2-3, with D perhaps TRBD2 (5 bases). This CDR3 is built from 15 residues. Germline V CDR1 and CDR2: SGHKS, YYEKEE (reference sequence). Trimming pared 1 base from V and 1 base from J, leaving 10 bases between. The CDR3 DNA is TGTGCCAGCAGCTTGAGGACTCCCGGCACAGATACGCAGTATTTT. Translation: CASSLRTPGTDTQYF.

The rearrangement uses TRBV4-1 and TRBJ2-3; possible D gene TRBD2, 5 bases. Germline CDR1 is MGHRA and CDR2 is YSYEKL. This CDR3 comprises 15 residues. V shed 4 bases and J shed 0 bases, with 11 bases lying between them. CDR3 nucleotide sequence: TGCGCCAGCAGCCGGCCGGCGGGTAGCACAGATACGCAGTATTTT. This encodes CASSRPAGSTDTQYF.

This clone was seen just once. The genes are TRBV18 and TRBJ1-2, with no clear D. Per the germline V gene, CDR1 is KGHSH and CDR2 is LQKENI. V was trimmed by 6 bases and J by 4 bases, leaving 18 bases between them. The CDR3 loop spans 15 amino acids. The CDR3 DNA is TGTGCCAGCTCCCCCAGTGGCTCACAGTCCTATGGCTACACCTTC. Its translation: CASSPSGSQSYGYTF.

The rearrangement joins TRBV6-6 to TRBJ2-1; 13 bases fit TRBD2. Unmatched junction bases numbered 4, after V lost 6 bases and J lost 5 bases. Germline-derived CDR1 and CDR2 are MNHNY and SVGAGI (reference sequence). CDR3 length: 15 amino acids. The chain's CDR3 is CASSRTSGRDNEQFF. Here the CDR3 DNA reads TGTGCCAGCAGCCGTACTAGCGGGAGGGACAATGAGCAGTTCTTC.